This note documents a single T cell receptor (beta chain) sequence. The antigen is unknown. The assay was immunoSEQ multiplex PCR, and TCRdb's table has in-frame clones only and misses some. In the table there are under 170,000 clones, 92% of which are singletons. This specimen comes from a study of T cell responses to AZD1222 COVID-19 vaccine. Findings and limits, study-wide: Repertoire sampling happened only post peak T cell response. Vaccination with two AZD1222 doses was followed by a rise in Spike-specific TCR breadth and depth.

Per germline, CDR1 LNHDA and CDR2 SQIVND (reference sequence). This CDR3 is built from 18 residues. V lost 6 bases and J 3 bases, leaving 24 bases between the germline ends. Pooling covered second doses at about 4 or about 12 weeks. This TCR was sampled from an adult who received the AZD1222 COVID-19 vaccine. The chain employs TRBV19 and TRBJ1-5; tentative D call: TRBD1 (5 bases). This sample comprised peripheral blood, obtained 28 days after the second AZD1222 dose. The CDR3 DNA sequence: TGTGCCAGTAGCAGGGTAACTAGTGGTTCGGGTGTCAATCAGCCCCAGCATTTT. It translates to CASSRVTSGSGVNQPQHF.